The source of this T cell receptor beta chain is a study of T cell responses to AZD1222 COVID-19 vaccine (dated by TCRdb to the early 2020s). Context from the whole study: TCR sequencing covered roughly 230 trial participants: 207 given two doses of AZD1222 and about 26 given two doses of MenACWY control vaccine. Enrollment into the trials was organized by age into subgroups of 18-55, 56-69 and 70-plus years, and those subgroups contained approximately 160, 26 and 62 TCR-sequenced participants, respectively.

In light of the paper, this sample's time point label describes: about 28 days (+/-7) after the second vaccine dose. AZD1222 recipients given second doses at about 4 weeks or at about 12 weeks were pooled, since spike-specific TCR depth and breadth were not found to differ between the two schedules. Vaccinee samples were obtained from the UK trials COV001 and COV002, which included a single-blind randomized controlled phase 2/3 trial of AZD1222 (ChAdOx1 nCoV-19) in healthy adults. Trial participant PBMC samples were collected at day 0 and day 28 after the second dose for TCRbeta chain sequencing. About this clone: No antigen is known for it. The sample holds no much larger clone one base away, and base qualities are not on file.

Beyond this particular receptor, the publication reports: Most participants were white British and females outnumbered males, and the authors suggested that clonal diversity may have been underestimated. The vaccine-associated CD4 TCRs covered the entire spike protein, and the dominant responses fell in regions 160-218 and 743-854. After two AZD1222 doses, spike-specific TCR breadth and depth were significantly higher than at day 0 and than in MenACWY recipients. Conclusions about previously exposed vaccinees are limited, since just 5 or 6 AZD1222 recipients were seropositive for SARS-CoV-2 at baseline. Reportedly, close to half of the unique spike-specific TCRs recognized epitopes lying outside the regions that are mutated in the B.1.351 and B.1.1.7 variants. The 56-69-year group was small, and its depth increase did not reach significance, likely because of low power. Because no samples from the day 14 peak response were available, repertoires could be characterized only after the peak T cell response.

The CDR3 regions of human TCRbeta chains were analyzed by immunosequencing. As for the authors' bioinformatics: Repertoire TCRs were checked for matches against a reference library of SARS-CoV-2-specific TCRs that had been generated using the MIRA antigen-specificity platform. Breadth meant the fraction of unique TCRs that were SARS-CoV-2-associated, whereas depth meant the fraction of total T cells that were SARS-CoV-2-associated. Using the MIRA data, each spike-specific TCR was assigned both to the spike region to which the TCR was reactive and to a CD4 or CD8 class. Log10-transformed breadth and depth values were compared by one-way ANOVA with Sidak's multiple comparisons tests. This immuneACCESS table, as held by TCRdb, lists in-frame sequences with V and J called but not all clones. Of the missing ones, under half trace to an unresolved V gene in checked studies; the others have no known cause. The DNA gave D and trimming, while V, J and clone size come from that table. Here the sample has around 150,000 clones; approximately 91% occur a single time. In total, the top ten clones hold approximately 2% of the sample.

V ends up 6 bases short and J 9 bases short, with an unmatched junction base count of 10. CDR1 is given as MNHEY and CDR2 as SVGAGI, both from the germline V gene. The CDR3 holds 15 amino acids from the cysteine to the phenylalanine. Only CDR3 DNA is held: 45 bases, read in frame from base 1. This sample comprised peripheral blood, obtained 28 days after the second AZD1222 dose. The V and J genes are TRBV6-5 and TRBJ1-6, with 8 bases matching TRBD1. This clonotype originated in an adult who received the AZD1222 COVID-19 vaccine. The DNA sequence reads TGTGCCAGCAGAACCCTACAGGGGGGAGCTTCACCCCTCCACTTT. It encodes CASRTLQGGASPLHF.